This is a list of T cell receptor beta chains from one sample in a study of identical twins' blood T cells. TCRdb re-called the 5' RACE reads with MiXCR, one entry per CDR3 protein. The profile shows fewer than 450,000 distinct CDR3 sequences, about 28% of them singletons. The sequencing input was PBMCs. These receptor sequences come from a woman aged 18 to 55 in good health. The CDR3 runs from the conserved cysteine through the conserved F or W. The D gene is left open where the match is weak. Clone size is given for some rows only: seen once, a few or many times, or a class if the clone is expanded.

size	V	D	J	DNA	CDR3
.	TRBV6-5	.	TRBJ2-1	TGTGCCAGCAGCCTAAGCACGGGAGAGGGGTTTAATGAGCAGTTCTTC	CASSLSTGEGFNEQFF
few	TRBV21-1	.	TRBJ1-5	TGTGCCAGCAGTTTCGCGGAGGCCAATCAGCCCCAGCATTTT	CASSFAEANQPQHF
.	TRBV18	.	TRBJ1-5	TGTGCCAGCTCACCACAACTCGATCAGCCCCAGCATTTT	CASSPQLDQPQHF
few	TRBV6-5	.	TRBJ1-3	TGTGCCAGCAGCCCCACGCAGGACTCTGGAAGCACCATATATTTT	CASSPTQDSGSTIYF
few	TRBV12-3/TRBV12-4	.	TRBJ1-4	TGTGCCAGCAGTGGGACGGGGAATAATGAAAAACTGTTTTTT	CASSGTGNNEKLFF
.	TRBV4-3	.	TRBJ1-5	TGCGCCAGCAGCCAATACCGGGACTGGAATCAGCCCCAGCATTTT	CASSQYRDWNQPQHF
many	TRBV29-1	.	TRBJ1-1	TGCAGCGTTGTGTGGGCTACTGAAGCTTTCTTT	CSVVWATEAFF
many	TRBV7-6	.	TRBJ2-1	TGTGCCAGCAGCCAGGGCATCGGGACCCAATCCTACAATGAGCAGTTCTTC	CASSQGIGTQSYNEQFF
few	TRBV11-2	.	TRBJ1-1	TGTGCCAGCATGGGGTTTTCGCCTGAAGCTTTCTTT	CASMGFSPEAFF
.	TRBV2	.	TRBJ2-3	TGTGCCAGCAGCCCATCCGAGGGGACGCAGTATTTT	CASSPSEGTQYF
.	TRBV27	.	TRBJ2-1	TGTGCCAGCAGTTTAGTGGGTTCGGGCCGATACAATGAGCAGTTCTTC	CASSLVGSGRYNEQFF
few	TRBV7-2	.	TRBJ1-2	TGTGCCAGCAGCTTATTGGGGGGTGGAGGCTACACCTTC	CASSLLGGGGYTF
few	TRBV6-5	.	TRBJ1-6	TGTGCCAGCAGTTACTCGAATGTCCCACCCTATAATTCACCCCTCCACTTT	CASSYSNVPPYNSPLHF
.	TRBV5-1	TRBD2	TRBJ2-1	TGCGCCAGCAGCCTCCTAGCGGGGGGAGACTACAATGAGCAGTTCTTC	CASSLLAGGDYNEQFF
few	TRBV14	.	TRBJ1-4	TGTGCCAGCAGCCAAGCCCGCGGATTAGGTGAAAAACTGTTTTTT	CASSQARGLGEKLFF
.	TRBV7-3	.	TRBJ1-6	TGTGCCAGCAGCTTACAACCTCCAATGGGGGACCGCAGCTCCTATAATTCACCCCTCCACTTT	CASSLQPPMGDRSSYNSPLHF
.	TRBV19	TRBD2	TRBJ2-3	TGTGCCAGTAGTCCCCGGCGTAGCGGGAGTAGGGATACGCAGTATTTT	CASSPRRSGSRDTQYF
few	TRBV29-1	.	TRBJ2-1	TGCAGCGGTAGACAGATCCTAGGGAATGAGCAGTTCTTC	CSGRQILGNEQFF
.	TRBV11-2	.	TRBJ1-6	TGTGCCAGCAGCTTCTTCGGGACCTACTATAATTCACCCCTCCACTTT	CASSFFGTYYNSPLHF
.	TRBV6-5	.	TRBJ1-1	TGTGCCAGCAGTCCCGCGGTTACCACTGAAGCTTTCTTT	CASSPAVTTEAFF
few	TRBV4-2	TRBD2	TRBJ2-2	TGTGCCAGCAGCCCACTAGCGGGGGCGAACACCGGGGAGCTGTTTTTT	CASSPLAGANTGELFF
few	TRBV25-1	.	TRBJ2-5	TGTGCCAGCAGTGAAATTAAGGAGACCCAGTACTTC	CASSEIKETQYF
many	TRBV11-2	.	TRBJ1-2	TGTGCCAGCAGCGCAACGGACGGAGTCGGGTATGGCTACACCTTC	CASSATDGVGYGYTF
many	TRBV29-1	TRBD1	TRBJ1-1	TGCAGCGTTGTAAAGACAGGGGCCGAGGTAGCTTTCTTT	CSVVKTGAEVAFF
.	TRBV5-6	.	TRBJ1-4	TGTGCCAGCAGCTTGTGGGGGGCGCTCGGTGAAAAACTGTTTTTT	CASSLWGALGEKLFF
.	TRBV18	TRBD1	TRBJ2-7	TGTGCCAGCTCACCGGGACAGGTCAACTACGAGCAGTACTTC	CASSPGQVNYEQYF
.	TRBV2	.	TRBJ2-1	TGCGCCAGCAGGGCGGACCACAATGAGCAGTTCTTC	CASRADHNEQFF